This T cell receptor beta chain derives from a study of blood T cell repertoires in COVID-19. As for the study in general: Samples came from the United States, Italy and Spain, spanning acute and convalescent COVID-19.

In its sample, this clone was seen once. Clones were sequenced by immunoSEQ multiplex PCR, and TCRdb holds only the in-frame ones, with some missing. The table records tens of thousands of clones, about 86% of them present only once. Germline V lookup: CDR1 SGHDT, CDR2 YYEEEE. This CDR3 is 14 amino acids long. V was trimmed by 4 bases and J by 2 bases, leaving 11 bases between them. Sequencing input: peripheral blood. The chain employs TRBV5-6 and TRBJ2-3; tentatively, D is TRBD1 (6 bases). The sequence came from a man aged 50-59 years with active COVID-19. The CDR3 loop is CASSPTGFTDTQYF. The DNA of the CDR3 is TGTGCCAGCAGCCCTACAGGGTTCACAGATACGCAGTATTTT.